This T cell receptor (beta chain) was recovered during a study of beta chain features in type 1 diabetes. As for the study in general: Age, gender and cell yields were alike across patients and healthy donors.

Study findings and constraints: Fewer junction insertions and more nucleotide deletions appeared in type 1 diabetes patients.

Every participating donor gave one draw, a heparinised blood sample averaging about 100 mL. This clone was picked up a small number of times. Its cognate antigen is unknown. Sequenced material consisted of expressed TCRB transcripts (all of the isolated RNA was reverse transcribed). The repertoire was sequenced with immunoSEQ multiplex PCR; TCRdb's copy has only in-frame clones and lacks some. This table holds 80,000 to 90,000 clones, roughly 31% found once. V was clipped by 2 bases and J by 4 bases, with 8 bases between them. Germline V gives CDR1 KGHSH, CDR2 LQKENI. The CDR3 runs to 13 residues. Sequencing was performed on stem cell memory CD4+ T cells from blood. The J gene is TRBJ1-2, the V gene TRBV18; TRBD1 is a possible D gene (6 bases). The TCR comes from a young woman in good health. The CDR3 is CASSPTGPYGYTF. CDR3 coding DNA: TGTGCCAGCTCACCAACAGGGCCCTATGGCTACACCTTC.